This T cell receptor (delta chain) originates from a study of γδ T cells in repeated Plasmodium falciparum infection. Flow sorting of PBMC yielded separate Vgamma9/Vdelta2+ and Vdelta2-negative gammadelta T cell populations for bulk repertoire analysis. TCRdb used CATT to re-call clones from the multiplex PCR reads. This table holds over 90,000 delta-chain clones, 0.9% to 1% found once. Looked up from germline, CDR1 is GEAIGNYY and CDR2 is EKD. CDR3 length equals 16 residues. V gave up 8 bases and J gave up 9 bases; unmatched junction bases: 20. This clone was counted a few times. TCRdb's protein, taken from a much larger clone, differs from this DNA's translation at residue 11, likely owing to a read error; the protein displayed comes from the DNA.

The specimen sequenced was gamma-delta T cells from blood. The TCR comes from a pool of human donors (malaria-infected and uninfected, not separated). The V call is TRDV2, the J call TRDJ1; 10 positions match TRDD3. The CDR3 spells CASPLNVLGDVLELIF. The CDR3, as DNA: TGTGCCTCTCCCCTCAACGTACTGGGGGATGTATTGGAACTCATCTTT.